This TCR beta chain is from a study of cytomegalovirus exposure and HLA in healthy donors. General study findings and limits: Later genetic work tied a missense DCLRE1C variant to beta-chain V and J trimming.

A note on this clone: The antigen is unknown.

The primer mix had 60 Vbeta and 13 Jbeta primers. Generated by immunoSEQ multiplex PCR, the TCRdb table keeps only in-frame clones and is missing some. The sample has about 190,000 clones, about 85% seen once. Losses at the gene ends were 5 bases for V and 6 bases for J; bases not matched to a gene: 7. This CDR3 is 16 amino acids long. Germline CDR1 and CDR2: MNHNY and SVGAGI (reference sequence). The source material was PBMCs. The TCR originated in a woman aged 50 to 60 in good health and CMV-seronegative. The chain is built from TRBV6-6 and TRBJ2-3, with TRBD2 identical over 14 bases. CDR3 in DNA: TGTGCCAGCAGTCCGGGACTAGCGGGAGTCGGTGATACGCAGTATTTT. Encoded protein: CASSPGLAGVGDTQYF.